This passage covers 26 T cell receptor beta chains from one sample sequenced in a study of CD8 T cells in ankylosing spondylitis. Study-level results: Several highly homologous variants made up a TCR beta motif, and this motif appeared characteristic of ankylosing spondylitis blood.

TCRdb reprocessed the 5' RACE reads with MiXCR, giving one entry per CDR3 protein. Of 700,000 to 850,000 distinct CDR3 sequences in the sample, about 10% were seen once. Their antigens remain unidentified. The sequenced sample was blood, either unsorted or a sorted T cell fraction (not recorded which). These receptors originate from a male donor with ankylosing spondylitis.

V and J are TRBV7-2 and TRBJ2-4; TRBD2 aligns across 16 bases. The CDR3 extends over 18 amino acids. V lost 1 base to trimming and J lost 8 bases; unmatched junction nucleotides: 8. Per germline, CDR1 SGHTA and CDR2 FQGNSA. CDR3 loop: CASSLVLGTSGRGHIQYF. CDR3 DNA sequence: TGTGCCAGCAGCTTAGTGCTAGGGACTAGCGGGAGGGGACACATTCAGTACTTC. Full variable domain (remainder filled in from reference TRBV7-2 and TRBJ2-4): GAGVSQSPSNKVTEKGKDVELRCDPISGHTALYWYRQSLGQGLEFLIYFQGNSAPDKSGLPSDRFSAERTGGSVSTLTIQRTQQEDSAVYLCASSLVLGTSGRGHIQYFGAGTRLSVL.

The CDR3 bases are TGTGCCAGCAGCTTACCGGACAGCCTTTGGCGCAGGCCCCTCCACTTT. It specifies CASSLPDSLWRRPLHF. The chain combines TRBV5-5 with TRBJ1-6; tentative D call: TRBD1 (6 bases). The V gene lost 2 bases and the J gene lost 13 bases, with 22 bases spanning the gap. The CDR3 contains 16 residues. Germline values: CDR1 SGHKS, CDR2 YYEKEE (reference sequence). Full variable domain (missing parts from reference TRBV5-5 and TRBJ1-6): DAGVTQSPTHLIKTRGQQVTLRCSPISGHKSVSWYQQVLGQGPQFIFQYYEKEERGRGNFPDRFSARQFPNYSSELNVNALLLGDSALYLCASSLPDSLWRRPLHFGNGTRLTVT.

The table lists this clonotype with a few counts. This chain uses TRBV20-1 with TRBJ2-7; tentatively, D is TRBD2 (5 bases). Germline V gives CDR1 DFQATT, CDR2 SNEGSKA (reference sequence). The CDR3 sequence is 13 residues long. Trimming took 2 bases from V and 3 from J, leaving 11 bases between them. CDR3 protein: CSARFGLHYEQYF. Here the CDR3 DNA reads TGCAGTGCTAGATTTGGACTTCACTACGAGCAGTACTTC.

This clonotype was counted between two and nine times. The CDR3 here is CASSLARAPLYNYGYTF. The DNA of the CDR3 is TGTGCCAGCAGCTTAGCCAGGGCCCCGCTGTATAACTATGGCTACACCTTC. The chain combines TRBV7-8 with TRBJ1-2; perhaps TRBD1 as D (5 bases). CDR3 length: 17 residues. Germline V gene lookup returns CDR1 SGHVS and CDR2 FQNEAQ. Trimming cost V 0 bases and J 1 base, with 15 bases left between them.

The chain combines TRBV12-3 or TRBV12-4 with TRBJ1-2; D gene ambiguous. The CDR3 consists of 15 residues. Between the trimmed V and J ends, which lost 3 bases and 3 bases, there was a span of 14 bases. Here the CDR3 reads CASSFREFGYYGYTF. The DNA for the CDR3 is TGTGCCAGCAGTTTTCGAGAGTTCGGGTACTATGGCTACACCTTC.

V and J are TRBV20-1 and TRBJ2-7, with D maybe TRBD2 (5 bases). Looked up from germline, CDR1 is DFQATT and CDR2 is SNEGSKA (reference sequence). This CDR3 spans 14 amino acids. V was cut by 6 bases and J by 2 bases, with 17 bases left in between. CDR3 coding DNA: TGCAGTGCCGCGTTTGAGCGGATGCCCTACGAGCAGTACTTC. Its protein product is CSAAFERMPYEQYF.

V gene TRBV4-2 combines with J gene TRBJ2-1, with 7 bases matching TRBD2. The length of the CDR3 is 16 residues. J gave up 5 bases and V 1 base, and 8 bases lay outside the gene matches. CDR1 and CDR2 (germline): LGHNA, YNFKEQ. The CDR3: CASSQVGLAENNEQFF. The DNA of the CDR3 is TGTGCCAGCAGCCAAGTTGGCCTAGCGGAGAACAATGAGCAGTTCTTC.

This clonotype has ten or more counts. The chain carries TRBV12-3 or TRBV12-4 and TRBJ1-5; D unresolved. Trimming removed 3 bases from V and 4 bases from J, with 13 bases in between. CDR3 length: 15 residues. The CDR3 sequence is CASSFGQFTNQPQHF. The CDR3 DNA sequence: TGTGCCAGCAGTTTTGGGCAGTTCACGAATCAGCCCCAGCATTTT.

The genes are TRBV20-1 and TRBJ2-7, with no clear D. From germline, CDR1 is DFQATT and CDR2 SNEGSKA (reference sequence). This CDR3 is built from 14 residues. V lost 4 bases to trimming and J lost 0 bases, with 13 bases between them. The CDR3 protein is CSAKFNPYSYEQYF. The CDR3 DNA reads TGCAGTGCTAAGTTTAACCCGTACTCCTACGAGCAGTACTTC.

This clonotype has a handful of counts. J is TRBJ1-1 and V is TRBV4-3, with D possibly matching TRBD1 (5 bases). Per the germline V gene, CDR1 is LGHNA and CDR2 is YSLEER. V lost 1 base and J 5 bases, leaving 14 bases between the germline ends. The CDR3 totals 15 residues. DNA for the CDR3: TGCGCCAGCAGCCAAGGTTGGGGTCGGGGGACTGAAGCTTTCTTT. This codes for CASSQGWGRGTEAFF.

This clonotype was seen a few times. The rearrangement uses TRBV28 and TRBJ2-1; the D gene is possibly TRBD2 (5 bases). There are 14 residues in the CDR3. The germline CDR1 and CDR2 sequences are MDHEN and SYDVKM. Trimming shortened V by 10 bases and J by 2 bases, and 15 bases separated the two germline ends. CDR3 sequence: CATNGLVTYNEQFF. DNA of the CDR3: TGTGCCACCAACGGACTCGTGACCTACAATGAGCAGTTCTTC. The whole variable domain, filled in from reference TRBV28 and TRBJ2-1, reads DVKVTQSSRYLVKRTGEKVFLECVQDMDHENMFWYRQDPGLGLRLIYFSYDVKMKEKGDIPEGYSVSREKKERFSLILESASTNQTSMYLCATNGLVTYNEQFFGPGTRLTVL.

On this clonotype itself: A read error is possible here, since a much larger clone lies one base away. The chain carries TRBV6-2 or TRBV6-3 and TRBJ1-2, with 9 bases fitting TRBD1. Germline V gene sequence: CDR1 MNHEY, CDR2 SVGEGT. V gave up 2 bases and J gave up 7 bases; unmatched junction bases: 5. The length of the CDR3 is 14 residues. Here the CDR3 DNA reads TGTGCCAGCAGTTACGTGGACAGGGGCTTTGGCTACACCTTC. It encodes CASSYVDRGFGYTF.

Here the CDR3 reads CASSAGNPFTDTQYF. CDR3 nucleotide sequence: TGTGCCAGCAGCGCTGGGAACCCTTTCACAGATACGCAGTATTTT. This chain joins TRBV9 and TRBJ2-3; D is ambiguous. V dropped 3 bases and J dropped 2 bases, with 13 bases sitting between them. Germline CDR1 SGDLS, CDR2 YYNGEE. This CDR3 has 15 amino acids.

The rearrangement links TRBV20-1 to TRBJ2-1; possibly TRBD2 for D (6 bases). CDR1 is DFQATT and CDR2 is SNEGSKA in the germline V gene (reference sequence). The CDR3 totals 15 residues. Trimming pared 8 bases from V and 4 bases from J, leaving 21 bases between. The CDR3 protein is CSPSDPAGTYNEQFF. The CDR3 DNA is TGCAGTCCCTCCGACCCCGCGGGGACTTACAATGAGCAGTTCTTC.

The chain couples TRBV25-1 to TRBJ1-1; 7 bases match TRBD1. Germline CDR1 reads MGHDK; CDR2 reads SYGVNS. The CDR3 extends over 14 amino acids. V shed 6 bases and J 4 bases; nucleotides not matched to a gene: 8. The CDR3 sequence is CASSMVQGVTEAFF. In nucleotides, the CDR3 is TGTGCCAGCAGCATGGTCCAGGGGGTCACTGAAGCTTTCTTT. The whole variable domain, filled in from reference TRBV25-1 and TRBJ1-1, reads EADIYQTPRYLVIGTGKKITLECSQTMGHDKMYWYQQDPGMELHLIHYSYGVNSTEKGDLSSESTVSRIRTEHFPLTLESARPSHTSQYLCASSMVQGVTEAFFGQGTRLTVV.

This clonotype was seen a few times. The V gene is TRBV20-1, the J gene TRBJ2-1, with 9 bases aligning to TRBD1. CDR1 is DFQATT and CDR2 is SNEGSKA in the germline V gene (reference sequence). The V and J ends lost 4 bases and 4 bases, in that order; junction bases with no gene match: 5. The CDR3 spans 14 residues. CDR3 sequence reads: CSATRDRVYNEQFF. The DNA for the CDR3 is TGCAGTGCTACCCGGGACAGGGTGTACAATGAGCAGTTCTTC.

The CDR3 coding sequence is TGTGCCAGCAGTTTTCGGGGGGGAGACAGTAATCAGCCCCAGCATTTT. It translates to CASSFRGGDSNQPQHF. The gene calls are TRBV12-3 or TRBV12-4 and TRBJ1-5; a possible D gene is TRBD1 (5 bases). CDR3 length equals 16 residues. The germline V and J ends were trimmed by 3 bases and 4 bases, with 16 bases remaining between them.

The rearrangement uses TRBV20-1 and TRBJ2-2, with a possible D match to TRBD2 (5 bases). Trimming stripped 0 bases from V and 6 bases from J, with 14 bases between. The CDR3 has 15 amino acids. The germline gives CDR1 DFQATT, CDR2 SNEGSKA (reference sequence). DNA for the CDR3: TGCAGTGCTAGAGAGCCTTTAGCGATCGCCGGGGAGCTGTTTTTT. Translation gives CSAREPLAIAGELFF.

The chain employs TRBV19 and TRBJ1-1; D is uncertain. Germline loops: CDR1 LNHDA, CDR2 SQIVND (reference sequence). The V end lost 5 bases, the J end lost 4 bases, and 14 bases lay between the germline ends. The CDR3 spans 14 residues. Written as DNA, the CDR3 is TGTGCCAGTAGTGCCCAATATTTGGGCACTGAAGCTTTCTTT. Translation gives CASSAQYLGTEAFF.

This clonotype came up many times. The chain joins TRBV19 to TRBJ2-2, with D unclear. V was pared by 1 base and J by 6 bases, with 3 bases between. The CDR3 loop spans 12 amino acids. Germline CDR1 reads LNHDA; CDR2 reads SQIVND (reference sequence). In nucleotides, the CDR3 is TGTGCCAGTAGTATAGGACCCGGGGAGCTGTTTTTT. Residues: CASSIGPGELFF.

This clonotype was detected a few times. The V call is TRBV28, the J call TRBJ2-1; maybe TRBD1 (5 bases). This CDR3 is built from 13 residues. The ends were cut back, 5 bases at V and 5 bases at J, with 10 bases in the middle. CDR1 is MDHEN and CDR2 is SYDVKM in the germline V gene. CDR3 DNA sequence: TGTGCCAGCAGTGCCTGGACAAACAATGAGCAGTTCTTC. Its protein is CASSAWTNNEQFF.

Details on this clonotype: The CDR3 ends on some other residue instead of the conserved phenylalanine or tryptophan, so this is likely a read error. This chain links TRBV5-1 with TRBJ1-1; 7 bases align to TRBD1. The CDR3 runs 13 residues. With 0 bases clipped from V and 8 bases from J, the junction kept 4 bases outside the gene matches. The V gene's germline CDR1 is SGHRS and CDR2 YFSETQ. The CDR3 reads CASSLVQGVEAFL. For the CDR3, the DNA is TGCGCCAGCAGCTTGGTGCAGGGGGTCGAAGCTTTCCTT.

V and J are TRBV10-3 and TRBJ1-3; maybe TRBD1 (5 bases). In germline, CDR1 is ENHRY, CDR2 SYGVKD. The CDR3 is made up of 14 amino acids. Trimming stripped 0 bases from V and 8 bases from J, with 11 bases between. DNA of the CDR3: TGTGCCATCAGTGAGTCGGCTCAGGGTGACACCATATATTTT. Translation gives CAISESAQGDTIYF.

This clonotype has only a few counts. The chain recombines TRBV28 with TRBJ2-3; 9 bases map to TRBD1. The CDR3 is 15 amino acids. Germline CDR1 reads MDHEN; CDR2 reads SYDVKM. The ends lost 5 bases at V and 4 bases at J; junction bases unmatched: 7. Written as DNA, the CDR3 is TGTGCCAGCAGTCTCCTGGACAGGGGTCCAGATACGCAGTATTTT. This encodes CASSLLDRGPDTQYF. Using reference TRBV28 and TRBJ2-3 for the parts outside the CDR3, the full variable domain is DVKVTQSSRYLVKRTGEKVFLECVQDMDHENMFWYRQDPGLGLRLIYFSYDVKMKEKGDIPEGYSVSREKKERFSLILESASTNQTSMYLCASSLLDRGPDTQYFGPGTRLTVL.

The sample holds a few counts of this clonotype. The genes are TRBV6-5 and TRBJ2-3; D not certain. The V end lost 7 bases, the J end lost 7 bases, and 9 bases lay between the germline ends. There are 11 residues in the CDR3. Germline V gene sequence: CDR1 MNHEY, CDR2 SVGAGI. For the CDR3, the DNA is TGTGCCAGCATCCTTGGTAATACGCAGTATTTT. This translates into CASILGNTQYF.

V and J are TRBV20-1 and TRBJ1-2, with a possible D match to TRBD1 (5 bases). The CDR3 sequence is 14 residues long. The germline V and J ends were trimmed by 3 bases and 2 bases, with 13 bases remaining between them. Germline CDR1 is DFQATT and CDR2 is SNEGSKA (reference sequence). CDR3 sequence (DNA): TGCAGTGCTAGCCCGGGGGAGGGGAACTATGGCTACACCTTC. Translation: CSASPGEGNYGYTF.